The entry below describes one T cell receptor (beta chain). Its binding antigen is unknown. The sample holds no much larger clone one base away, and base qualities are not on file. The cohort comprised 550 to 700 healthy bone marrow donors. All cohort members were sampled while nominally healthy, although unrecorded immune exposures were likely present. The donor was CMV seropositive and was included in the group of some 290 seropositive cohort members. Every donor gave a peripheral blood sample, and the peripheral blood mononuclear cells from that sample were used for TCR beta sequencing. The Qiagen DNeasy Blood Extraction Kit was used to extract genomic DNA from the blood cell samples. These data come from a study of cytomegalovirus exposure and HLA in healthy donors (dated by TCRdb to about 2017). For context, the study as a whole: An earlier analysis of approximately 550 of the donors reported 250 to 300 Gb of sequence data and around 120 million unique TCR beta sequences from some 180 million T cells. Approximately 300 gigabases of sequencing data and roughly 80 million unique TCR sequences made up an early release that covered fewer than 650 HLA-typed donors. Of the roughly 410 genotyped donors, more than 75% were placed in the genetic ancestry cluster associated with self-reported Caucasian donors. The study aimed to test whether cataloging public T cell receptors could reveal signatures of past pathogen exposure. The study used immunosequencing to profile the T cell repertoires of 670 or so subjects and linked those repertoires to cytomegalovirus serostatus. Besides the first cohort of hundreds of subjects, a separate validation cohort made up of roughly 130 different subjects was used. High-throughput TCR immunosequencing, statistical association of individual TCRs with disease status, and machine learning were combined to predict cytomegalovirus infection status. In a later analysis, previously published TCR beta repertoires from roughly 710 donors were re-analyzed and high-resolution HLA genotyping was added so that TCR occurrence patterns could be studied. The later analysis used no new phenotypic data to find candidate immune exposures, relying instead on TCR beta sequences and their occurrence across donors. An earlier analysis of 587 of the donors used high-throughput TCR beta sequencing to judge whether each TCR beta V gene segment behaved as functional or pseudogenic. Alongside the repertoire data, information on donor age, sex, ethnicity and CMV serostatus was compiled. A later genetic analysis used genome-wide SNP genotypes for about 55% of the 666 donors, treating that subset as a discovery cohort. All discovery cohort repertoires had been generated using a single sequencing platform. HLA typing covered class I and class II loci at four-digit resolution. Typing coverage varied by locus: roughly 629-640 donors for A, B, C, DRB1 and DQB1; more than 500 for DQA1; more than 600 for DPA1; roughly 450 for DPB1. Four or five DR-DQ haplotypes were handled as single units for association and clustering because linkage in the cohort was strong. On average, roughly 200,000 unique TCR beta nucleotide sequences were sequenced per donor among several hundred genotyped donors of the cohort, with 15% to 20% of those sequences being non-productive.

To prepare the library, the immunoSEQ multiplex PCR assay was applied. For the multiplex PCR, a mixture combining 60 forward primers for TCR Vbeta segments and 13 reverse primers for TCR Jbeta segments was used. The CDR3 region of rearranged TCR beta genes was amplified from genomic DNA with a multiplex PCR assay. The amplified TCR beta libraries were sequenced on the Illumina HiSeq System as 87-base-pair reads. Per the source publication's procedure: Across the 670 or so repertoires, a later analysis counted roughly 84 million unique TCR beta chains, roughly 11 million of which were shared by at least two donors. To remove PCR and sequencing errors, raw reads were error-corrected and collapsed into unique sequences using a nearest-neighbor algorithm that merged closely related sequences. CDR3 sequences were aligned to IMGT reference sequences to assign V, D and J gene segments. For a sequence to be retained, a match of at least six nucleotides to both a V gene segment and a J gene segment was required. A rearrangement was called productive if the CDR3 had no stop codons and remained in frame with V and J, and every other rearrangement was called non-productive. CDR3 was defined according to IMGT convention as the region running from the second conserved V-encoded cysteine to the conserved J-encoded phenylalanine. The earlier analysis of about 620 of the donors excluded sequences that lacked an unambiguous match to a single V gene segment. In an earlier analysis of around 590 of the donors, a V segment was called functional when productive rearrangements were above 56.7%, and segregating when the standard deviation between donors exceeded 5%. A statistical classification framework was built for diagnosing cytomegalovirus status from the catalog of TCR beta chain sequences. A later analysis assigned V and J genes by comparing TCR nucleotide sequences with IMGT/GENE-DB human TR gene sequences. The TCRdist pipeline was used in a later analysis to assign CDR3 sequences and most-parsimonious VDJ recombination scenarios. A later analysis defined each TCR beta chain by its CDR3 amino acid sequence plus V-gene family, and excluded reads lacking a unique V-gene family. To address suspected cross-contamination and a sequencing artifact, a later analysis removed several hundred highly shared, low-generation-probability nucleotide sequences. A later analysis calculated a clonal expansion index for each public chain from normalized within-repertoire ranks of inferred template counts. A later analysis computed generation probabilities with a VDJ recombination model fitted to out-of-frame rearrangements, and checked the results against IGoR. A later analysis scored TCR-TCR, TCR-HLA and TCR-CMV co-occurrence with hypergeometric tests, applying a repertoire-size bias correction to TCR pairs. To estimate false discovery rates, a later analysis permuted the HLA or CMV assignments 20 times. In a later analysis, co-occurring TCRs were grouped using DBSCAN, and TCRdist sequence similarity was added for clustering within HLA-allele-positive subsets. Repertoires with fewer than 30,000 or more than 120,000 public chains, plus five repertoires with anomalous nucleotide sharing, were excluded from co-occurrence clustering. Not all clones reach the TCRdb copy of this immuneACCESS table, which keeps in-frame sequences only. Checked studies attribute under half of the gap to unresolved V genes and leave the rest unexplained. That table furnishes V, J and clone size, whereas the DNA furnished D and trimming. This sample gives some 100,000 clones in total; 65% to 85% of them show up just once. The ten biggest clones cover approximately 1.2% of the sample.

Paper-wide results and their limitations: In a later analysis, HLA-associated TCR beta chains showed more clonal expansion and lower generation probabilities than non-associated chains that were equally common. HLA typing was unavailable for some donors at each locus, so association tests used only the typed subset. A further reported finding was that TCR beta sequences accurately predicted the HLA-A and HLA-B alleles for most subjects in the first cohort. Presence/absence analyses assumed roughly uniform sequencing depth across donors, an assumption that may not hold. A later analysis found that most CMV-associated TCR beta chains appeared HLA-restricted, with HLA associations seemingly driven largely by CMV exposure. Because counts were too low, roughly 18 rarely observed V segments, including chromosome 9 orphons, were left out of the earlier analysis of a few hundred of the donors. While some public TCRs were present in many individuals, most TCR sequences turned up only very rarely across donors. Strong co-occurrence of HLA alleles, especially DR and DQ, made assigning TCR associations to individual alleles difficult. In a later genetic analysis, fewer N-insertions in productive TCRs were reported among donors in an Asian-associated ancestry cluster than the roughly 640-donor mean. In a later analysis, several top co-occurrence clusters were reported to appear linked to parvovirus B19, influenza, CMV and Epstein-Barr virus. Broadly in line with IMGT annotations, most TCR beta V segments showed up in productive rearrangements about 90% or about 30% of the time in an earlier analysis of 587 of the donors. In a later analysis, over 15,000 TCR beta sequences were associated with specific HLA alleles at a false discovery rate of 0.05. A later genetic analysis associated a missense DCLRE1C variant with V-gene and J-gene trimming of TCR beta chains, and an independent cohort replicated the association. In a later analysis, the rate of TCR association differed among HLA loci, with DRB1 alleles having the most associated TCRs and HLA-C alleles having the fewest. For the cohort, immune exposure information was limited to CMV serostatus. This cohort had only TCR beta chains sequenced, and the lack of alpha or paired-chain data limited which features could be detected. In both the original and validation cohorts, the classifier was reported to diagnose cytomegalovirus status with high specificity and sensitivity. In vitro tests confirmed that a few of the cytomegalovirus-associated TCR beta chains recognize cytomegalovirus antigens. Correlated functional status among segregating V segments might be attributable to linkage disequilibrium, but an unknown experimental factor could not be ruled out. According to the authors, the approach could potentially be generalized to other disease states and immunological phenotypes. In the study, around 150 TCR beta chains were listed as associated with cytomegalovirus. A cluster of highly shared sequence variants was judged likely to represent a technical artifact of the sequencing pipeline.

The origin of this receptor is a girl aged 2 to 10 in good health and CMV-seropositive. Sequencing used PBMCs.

CDR3 loop: CASSEDRGRERGYEQYF. The nucleotide sequence reads TGTGCCAGCAGTGAAGACCGAGGGAGGGAGAGAGGATACGAGCAGTACTTC. The rearranged chain carries TRBV6-1 and TRBJ2-7; the central 7 bases match TRBD2. For CDR1 and CDR2, the germline V gene lists MNHNS and SASEGT. Compared with germline, V lacks 1 base and J lacks 4 bases; bases without a gene match: 13. Spanning cysteine to phenylalanine, the CDR3 consists of 17 amino acids. The kept DNA is CDR3 alone, 51 bases in frame from the first base.